This is a list of T cell receptor beta chains from one sample in a study of blood T cell repertoires in COVID-19. The protocol was immunoSEQ multiplex PCR, while the TCRdb copy is restricted to in-frame clones and leaves out a portion. In the table there are about 140,000 clones, approximately 81% of which are singletons. Sequenced: PBMCs or T cells enriched from blood (not recorded which). These receptors were obtained from a man aged 35-49 years with acute COVID-19. Each CDR3 is given with its conserved first and last residue. A D gene is named only where the DNA matches it firmly. Rows give clone size only sometimes, using once, few, many, or a class for an expanded clone.

V: TRBV7-6; size: NA; J: TRBJ1-1; D: TRBD1; CDR3: CASSLAPGTGTKAFF; DNA: TGTGCCAGCAGCTTAGCCCCTGGGACAGGAACCAAAGCTTTCTTT
V: TRBV7-6; size: NA; J: TRBJ1-6; D: NA; CDR3: CASSLFGRNSPLHF; DNA: TGTGCCAGCAGCTTATTCGGGAGGAATTCACCCCTCCACTTT
V: TRBV6-5; size: NA; J: TRBJ1-5; D: TRBD1; CDR3: CASSSSGTERNQPQHF; DNA: TGTGCCAGCAGTTCGTCCGGGACAGAGCGCAATCAGCCCCAGCATTTT
V: TRBV9; size: NA; J: TRBJ1-1; D: NA; CDR3: CASSRSGTQGMNTEAFF; DNA: TGTGCCAGTAGCAGGTCCGGGACACAAGGAATGAACACTGAAGCTTTCTTT
V: TRBV5-4; size: NA; J: TRBJ2-5; D: TRBD1; CDR3: CASSSRTGEETQYF; DNA: TGTGCCAGCAGCTCTCGGACAGGGGAAGAGACCCAGTACTTC
V: TRBV24-1; size: NA; J: TRBJ1-1; D: TRBD1; CDR3: CATRDSRFGTEAFF; DNA: TGTGCCACTCGGGACAGTCGTTTTGGCACTGAAGCTTTCTTT
V: TRBV7-8; size: NA; J: TRBJ2-1; D: NA; CDR3: CASSLGGGYNEQFF; DNA: TGTGCCAGCAGCCTTGGGGGAGGCTACAATGAGCAGTTCTTC
V: TRBV5-1; size: NA; J: TRBJ1-1; D: NA; CDR3: CASSLNPPVQAFF; DNA: TGCGCCAGCAGCTTGAACCCCCCAGTCCAAGCTTTCTTT
V: TRBV7-2; size: few; J: TRBJ2-1; D: TRBD2; CDR3: CASSLNGGGAQEQFF; DNA: TGTGCCAGCAGCTTAAACGGCGGGGGGGCCCAGGAGCAGTTCTTC
V: TRBV6-5; size: NA; J: TRBJ2-7; D: TRBD1; CDR3: CASRGPGGSSYEQYF; DNA: TGTGCCAGCAGGGGGCCAGGGGGAAGTTCCTACGAGCAGTACTTC
V: TRBV10-2; size: NA; J: TRBJ2-2; D: TRBD1; CDR3: CASKVRGFGELFF; DNA: TGCGCCAGCAAAGTCAGGGGGTTCGGGGAGCTGTTTTTT
V: TRBV12-3/TRBV12-4; size: NA; J: TRBJ2-7; D: NA; CDR3: CASSRQDPYEQYF; DNA: TGTGCCAGCAGTCGACAGGACCCCTACGAGCAGTACTTC
V: TRBV9; size: NA; J: TRBJ2-5; D: TRBD1; CDR3: CASSLGTAKETQYF; DNA: TGTGCCAGCAGCCTTGGGACAGCGAAAGAGACCCAGTACTTC
V: TRBV3-1/TRBV3-2; size: NA; J: TRBJ1-2; D: NA; CDR3: CASSQAEWAGSDGYTF; DNA: TGTGCCAGCAGCCAAGCGGAGTGGGCAGGGTCGGATGGCTACACCTTC
V: TRBV7-9; size: NA; J: TRBJ2-1; D: TRBD2; CDR3: CASKGTSVLNEQFF; DNA: TGTGCCAGTAAAGGGACTAGCGTTCTCAATGAGCAGTTCTTC
V: TRBV7-2; size: NA; J: TRBJ2-2; D: TRBD1; CDR3: CASSRWTGDVVGIGELFF; DNA: TGTGCCAGCAGCCGCTGGACAGGAGACGTCGTCGGGATCGGGGAGCTGTTTTTT
V: TRBV7-2; size: NA; J: TRBJ2-2; D: NA; CDR3: CASSLVRGSGTGELFF; DNA: TGTGCCAGCAGCTTAGTACGCGGGTCGGGGACCGGGGAGCTGTTTTTT
V: TRBV10-3; size: once; J: TRBJ2-3; D: NA; CDR3: CAISDLGQSTDTQYF; DNA: TGTGCCATCAGTGACCTGGGACAAAGCACAGATACGCAGTATTTT
V: TRBV7-9; size: NA; J: TRBJ2-7; D: TRBD1; CDR3: CASSGQVSEQYF; DNA: TGTGCCAGCAGCGGACAGGTTTCTGAGCAGTACTTC
V: TRBV19; size: many; J: TRBJ1-1; D: TRBD1; CDR3: CASSTQGADTEAFF; DNA: TGTGCCAGTAGTACTCAGGGGGCTGACACTGAAGCTTTCTTT
V: TRBV30; size: NA; J: TRBJ2-1; D: TRBD2; CDR3: CAGTLKTSGIINEQFF; DNA: TGTGCTGGCACCCTCAAGACTAGCGGGATTATTAATGAGCAGTTCTTC
V: TRBV29-1; size: NA; J: TRBJ2-2; D: TRBD2; CDR3: CSVLLAFTGELFF; DNA: TGCAGCGTTTTACTAGCGTTCACCGGGGAGCTGTTTTTT
V: TRBV10-2; size: few; J: TRBJ2-7; D: TRBD1; CDR3: CASSDRAHHEQYF; DNA: TGCGCCAGCTCCGACAGGGCTCACCACGAGCAGTACTTC
V: TRBV18; size: NA; J: TRBJ1-1; D: NA; CDR3: CASSPPGLDAFF; DNA: TGTGCCAGCTCACCCCCCGGACTGGACGCTTTCTTT
V: TRBV11-2; size: NA; J: TRBJ2-1; D: TRBD2; CDR3: CASSYLAGGPNEQFF; DNA: TGTGCCAGCAGCTACCTAGCGGGAGGGCCGAATGAGCAGTTCTTC
V: TRBV28; size: NA; J: TRBJ1-2; D: NA; CDR3: CASSSSGSYSHGYTF; DNA: TGTGCCAGCAGTTCGTCAGGGTCGTATTCCCATGGCTACACCTTC
V: TRBV3-1/TRBV3-2; size: NA; J: TRBJ2-7; D: TRBD2; CDR3: CASSQDWASGRAGGEQYF; DNA: TGTGCCAGCAGCCAAGATTGGGCCAGCGGGAGGGCCGGTGGTGAGCAGTACTTC
V: TRBV15; size: few; J: TRBJ1-4; D: NA; CDR3: CATSRERSEKLFF; DNA: TGTGCCACCAGCAGAGAAAGGAGCGAAAAACTGTTTTTT
V: TRBV18; size: NA; J: TRBJ1-4; D: TRBD1; CDR3: CASSPGDRFEKLFF; DNA: TGTGCCAGCTCACCCGGGGACAGGTTCGAAAAACTGTTTTTT
V: TRBV10-2; size: NA; J: TRBJ2-5; D: NA; CDR3: CASLRGFQETQYF; DNA: TGCGCCAGCCTTCGGGGTTTTCAAGAGACCCAGTACTTC
V: TRBV19; size: NA; J: TRBJ1-1; D: NA; CDR3: CATRVGLDRGTTEAFF; DNA: TGTGCTACCCGAGTAGGGCTAGACCGGGGAACCACTGAAGCTTTCTTT
V: TRBV7-8; size: NA; J: TRBJ1-2; D: NA; CDR3: CASSETGNYGYTF; DNA: TGTGCCAGCAGCGAAACAGGGAACTATGGCTACACCTTC
V: TRBV11-2; size: NA; J: TRBJ1-6; D: TRBD1; CDR3: CASTIGQGGNSPLHF; DNA: TGTGCCAGCACCATAGGACAGGGGGGTAATTCACCCCTCCACTTT
V: TRBV7-9; size: NA; J: TRBJ2-5; D: TRBD2; CDR3: CASRKRGPQETQYF; DNA: TGTGCCAGCAGAAAGCGGGGCCCCCAAGAGACCCAGTACTTC
V: TRBV19; size: few; J: TRBJ2-7; D: TRBD1; CDR3: CASTATGISEQYF; DNA: TGTGCCAGTACCGCGACAGGGATCAGCGAGCAGTACTTC
V: TRBV6-1; size: NA; J: TRBJ1-4; D: NA; CDR3: CASSEEASYFEKLFF; DNA: TGTGCCAGCAGTGAGGAGGCCAGTTACTTTGAAAAACTGTTTTTT
V: TRBV4-1; size: NA; J: TRBJ1-2; D: NA; CDR3: CASSQGGVVYGYTF; DNA: TGCGCCAGCAGCCAGGGAGGGGTTGTCTATGGCTACACCTTC
V: TRBV7-9; size: few; J: TRBJ1-2; D: NA; CDR3: CASSLGGVDYGYTF; DNA: TGTGCCAGCAGCCTTGGGGGGGTGGACTATGGCTACACCTTC
V: TRBV5-1; size: NA; J: TRBJ2-1; D: TRBD2; CDR3: CASSPGLAINEQFF; DNA: TGCGCCAGCAGCCCGGGACTAGCGATCAATGAGCAGTTCTTC
V: TRBV5-1; size: NA; J: TRBJ2-5; D: TRBD2; CDR3: CASYLFSGSRGTQYF; DNA: TGCGCCAGCTATCTATTTAGCGGGAGCCGAGGGACCCAGTACTTC
V: TRBV3-1/TRBV3-2; size: few; J: TRBJ1-2; D: NA; CDR3: CASSHRVGGAYGYTF; DNA: TGTGCCAGCAGCCACCGGGTGGGCGGGGCCTATGGCTACACCTTC
V: TRBV27; size: NA; J: TRBJ1-1; D: NA; CDR3: CASNSSPGTSEAFF; DNA: TGTGCCAGCAACTCTTCACCTGGGACAAGTGAAGCTTTCTTT
V: TRBV27; size: NA; J: TRBJ2-1; D: NA; CDR3: CASTLRRGTYNEQFF; DNA: TGTGCCAGCACCCTCAGGCGGGGTACCTACAATGAGCAGTTCTTC